The rows below give T cell receptor beta chains drawn from one sample of a study of T cell repertoires in cytomegalovirus infection. Via MiXCR, TCRdb re-called the reads, giving one row per CDR3 protein. Of around 440,000 distinct CDR3 sequences in the sample, about 11% were seen once. Source material: PBMCs. These receptors were obtained from a human donor in good health (CMV status not recorded). Some clones in this sample may be carry-over from other donors' samples. The CDR3 runs from the conserved cysteine through the conserved F or W. Fields, in order: CDR3 length, clone size, V gene, D gene, J gene, CDR3 DNA, CDR3 protein. The D gene is left open where the match is weak. Clone size appears in some rows only: once, few, many, or a class for an expanded clone.

len: 18; abundance: many; v_gene: TRBV7-9; d_gene: -; j_gene: TRBJ1-3; CDR3nt: TGTGCCAGCAGCTTAGCGCGGGCGGGGAGCCCCTCTGGAAACACCATATATTTT; CDR3aa: CASSLARAGSPSGNTIYF
len: 15; abundance: -; v_gene: TRBV19; d_gene: TRBD1; j_gene: TRBJ1-5; CDR3nt: TGTGCCAGTAGTATGGGGGGGGACAGCAATCAGACCCAGCATTTT; CDR3aa: CASSMGGDSNQTQHF
len: 16; abundance: many; v_gene: TRBV7-6; d_gene: TRBD1; j_gene: TRBJ2-1; CDR3nt: TGTGCCAGCAGCTTAGCGACCGGGACAGCGGACAATGAGCAGTTCTTC; CDR3aa: CASSLATGTADNEQFF
len: 14; abundance: -; v_gene: TRBV7-9; d_gene: TRBD1; j_gene: TRBJ1-2; CDR3nt: TGTGCCAGCAGCTTCTCTGGGAGGGGGCGAGGCTACACCTTC; CDR3aa: CASSFSGRGRGYTF
len: 13; abundance: few; v_gene: TRBV7-6; d_gene: -; j_gene: TRBJ2-7; CDR3nt: TGTGCTAGCAGCTTAGATGAAGGGGGCGAGCAGTACTTC; CDR3aa: CASSLDEGGEQYF
len: 15; abundance: many; v_gene: TRBV7-8; d_gene: -; j_gene: TRBJ2-3; CDR3nt: TGTGCCAGCAGCTTAGAATGGGCTAACACAGATACGCAGTATTTT; CDR3aa: CASSLEWANTDTQYF
len: 15; abundance: many; v_gene: TRBV12-3/TRBV12-4; d_gene: TRBD2; j_gene: TRBJ2-7; CDR3nt: TGTGCCAGCAGGGAAGGACTAGCGGGCCTCCACGAGCAGTACTTC; CDR3aa: CASREGLAGLHEQYF
len: 17; abundance: many; v_gene: TRBV4-2; d_gene: TRBD2; j_gene: TRBJ2-1; CDR3nt: TGTGCCAGCAGCCAAGATCAAAGCGGGAGCTCCTACAATGAGCAGTTCTTC; CDR3aa: CASSQDQSGSSYNEQFF
len: 16; abundance: many; v_gene: TRBV7-2; d_gene: -; j_gene: TRBJ1-5; CDR3nt: TGTGCCAGCAGCGCCTTTGCGGGGGGTGGCAATCAGCCCCAGCATTTT; CDR3aa: CASSAFAGGGNQPQHF
len: 15; abundance: many; v_gene: TRBV27; d_gene: -; j_gene: TRBJ1-5; CDR3nt: TGTGCCAGCAGTTTAAGTGGGCAGGGTAATCAGCCCCAGCATTTT; CDR3aa: CASSLSGQGNQPQHF
len: 16; abundance: -; v_gene: TRBV7-9; d_gene: -; j_gene: TRBJ2-5; CDR3nt: TGTGCCAGCAGCTTAGTTCCGAGTGCGACTGGGGAGACCCAGTACTTC; CDR3aa: CASSLVPSATGETQYF
len: 15; abundance: many; v_gene: TRBV7-9; d_gene: -; j_gene: TRBJ2-2; CDR3nt: TGTGCCAGCAGCTTAGATGCAGGGCCCACCGGGGAGCTGTTTTTT; CDR3aa: CASSLDAGPTGELFF
len: 13; abundance: -; v_gene: TRBV12-3/TRBV12-4; d_gene: -; j_gene: TRBJ1-6; CDR3nt: TGTGCCAGCAGCCCCGTCCAAAATTCACCCCTCCACTTT; CDR3aa: CASSPVQNSPLHF
len: 18; abundance: -; v_gene: TRBV5-1; d_gene: TRBD2; j_gene: TRBJ2-3; CDR3nt: TGCGCCAGCAGCTTGGCGTCTAGCGGGAGTCGAAGCACAGATACGCAGTATTTT; CDR3aa: CASSLASSGSRSTDTQYF
len: 15; abundance: many; v_gene: TRBV5-4; d_gene: -; j_gene: TRBJ1-1; CDR3nt: TGTGCCAGCAGCTTGGGGGGCAGGGCGAACACTGAAGCTTTCTTT; CDR3aa: CASSLGGRANTEAFF
len: 13; abundance: -; v_gene: TRBV9; d_gene: -; j_gene: TRBJ2-5; CDR3nt: TGTGCCAGCAGCCTCAGTTACGCGAGGACCCAGTACTTC; CDR3aa: CASSLSYARTQYF
len: 18; abundance: few; v_gene: TRBV19; d_gene: TRBD2; j_gene: TRBJ2-5; CDR3nt: TGTGCCAGTAGTCATAGAGCTGGACTAGCGGGGGGCCAAGAGACCCAGTACTTC; CDR3aa: CASSHRAGLAGGQETQYF
len: 14; abundance: many; v_gene: TRBV19; d_gene: -; j_gene: TRBJ2-1; CDR3nt: TGTGCCAGTGATTCTGGACAGACCTACAATGAGCAGTTCTTC; CDR3aa: CASDSGQTYNEQFF
len: 15; abundance: -; v_gene: TRBV12-5; d_gene: -; j_gene: TRBJ2-1; CDR3nt: TGTGCTAGTGGTTTGGGGCAGGCCCGCTACAATGAGCAGTTCTTC; CDR3aa: CASGLGQARYNEQFF
len: 12; abundance: -; v_gene: TRBV28; d_gene: -; j_gene: TRBJ2-7; CDR3nt: TGTGCCAGCAGTTTGACAGTACGCGAGCAGTACTTC; CDR3aa: CASSLTVREQYF
len: 18; abundance: many; v_gene: TRBV29-1; d_gene: TRBD1; j_gene: TRBJ2-5; CDR3nt: TGCAGCGTGCCCTCCGGGACAGAGTCTCTGGGAGTATTAGAGACCCAGTACTTC; CDR3aa: CSVPSGTESLGVLETQYF
len: 17; abundance: many; v_gene: TRBV7-2; d_gene: TRBD2; j_gene: TRBJ2-5; CDR3nt: TGTGCCAGCAGCCTCGGGGGGGCGGGGGGTTACCAAGAGACCCAGTACTTC; CDR3aa: CASSLGGAGGYQETQYF
len: 14; abundance: many; v_gene: TRBV12-3/TRBV12-4; d_gene: -; j_gene: TRBJ1-3; CDR3nt: TGTGCCAGCAGAACGGCCTACTCTGGAAACACCATATATTTT; CDR3aa: CASRTAYSGNTIYF
len: 15; abundance: many; v_gene: TRBV7-8; d_gene: -; j_gene: TRBJ1-5; CDR3nt: TGTGCCAGCAGCTTAGCAGGGGGGGGGCATCAGCCCCAGCATTTT; CDR3aa: CASSLAGGGHQPQHF
len: 14; abundance: -; v_gene: TRBV19; d_gene: -; j_gene: TRBJ2-1; CDR3nt: TGTGCCACCAGAGCGAAGACAGGAGACAATGAGCAGTTCTTC; CDR3aa: CATRAKTGDNEQFF
len: 15; abundance: few; v_gene: TRBV12-3/TRBV12-4; d_gene: -; j_gene: TRBJ2-3; CDR3nt: TGTGCCAGCAGTTTAGGGACGGAGAGCACAGATACGCAGTATTTT; CDR3aa: CASSLGTESTDTQYF
len: 17; abundance: -; v_gene: TRBV11-3; d_gene: -; j_gene: TRBJ2-1; CDR3nt: TGTGCCAGCAGCTCCGGTATTACTAGCTTCAATCCGGATGAGCAGTTCTTC; CDR3aa: CASSSGITSFNPDEQFF
len: 17; abundance: -; v_gene: TRBV28; d_gene: TRBD2; j_gene: TRBJ2-7; CDR3nt: TGTGCCAGCAGTGAATCACGGACTAGCGGGGGTAGCTACGAGCAGTACTTC; CDR3aa: CASSESRTSGGSYEQYF
len: 16; abundance: many; v_gene: TRBV12-3/TRBV12-4; d_gene: TRBD1; j_gene: TRBJ2-3; CDR3nt: TGTGCCAGCAGTCCCGGACAGGGTGAGGGCCCAGATACGCAGTATTTT; CDR3aa: CASSPGQGEGPDTQYF
len: 17; abundance: few; v_gene: TRBV7-9; d_gene: -; j_gene: TRBJ2-7; CDR3nt: TGTGCCAGCAGCAATAGCCGGGACCCCAGTCCCCTCTACGAGCAGTACTTC; CDR3aa: CASSNSRDPSPLYEQYF
len: 15; abundance: many; v_gene: TRBV5-4; d_gene: TRBD2; j_gene: TRBJ2-2; CDR3nt: TGTGCCAGCAGCTCCACTTTAGCGGGCGGCGGGGAGCTGTTTTTT; CDR3aa: CASSSTLAGGGELFF
len: 14; abundance: -; v_gene: TRBV20-1; d_gene: TRBD2; j_gene: TRBJ2-5; CDR3nt: TGCAGTGCTCAGGATAGCGGGCGACAAGAGACCCAGTACTTC; CDR3aa: CSAQDSGRQETQYF
len: 13; abundance: many; v_gene: TRBV12-3/TRBV12-4; d_gene: TRBD1; j_gene: TRBJ2-1; CDR3nt: TGTGCCAGCAGCATGGACAGGTACAATGAGCAGTTCTTC; CDR3aa: CASSMDRYNEQFF
len: 14; abundance: many; v_gene: TRBV19; d_gene: -; j_gene: TRBJ2-1; CDR3nt: TGTGCCAGTAGTCAGGACCCCGCCGCCAATGAGCAGTTCTTC; CDR3aa: CASSQDPAANEQFF
len: 15; abundance: few; v_gene: TRBV2; d_gene: -; j_gene: TRBJ2-2; CDR3nt: TGTGCCAGCAGGTTTAGCTCAAGGGAAACCGGGGAGCTGTTTTTT; CDR3aa: CASRFSSRETGELFF
len: 15; abundance: many; v_gene: TRBV28; d_gene: -; j_gene: TRBJ1-1; CDR3nt: TGTGCCAGCAGTGAGGACCCAAGTTTTAACACTGAAGCTTTCTTT; CDR3aa: CASSEDPSFNTEAFF
len: 18; abundance: -; v_gene: TRBV5-1; d_gene: TRBD2; j_gene: TRBJ2-2; CDR3nt: TGCGCCAGCAACCCCACGTTAGGGGGACTAGCGGGACCCGGGGAGCTGTTTTTT; CDR3aa: CASNPTLGGLAGPGELFF
len: 14; abundance: few; v_gene: TRBV13; d_gene: -; j_gene: TRBJ2-5; CDR3nt: TGTGCCAGCAGCCCATTAGCTAGACAAGAGACCCAGTACTTC; CDR3aa: CASSPLARQETQYF
len: 13; abundance: -; v_gene: TRBV2; d_gene: -; j_gene: TRBJ1-2; CDR3nt: TGTGCCAGTGCTCGGGACACTACTTATGGCTACACCTTC; CDR3aa: CASARDTTYGYTF